Sequencing of this T cell receptor beta chain was carried out in a study of blood T cells in healthy people across ages. On this clonotype: Its antigen remains unidentified.

Through a sample-barcoded 5' primer and a J-beta primer mix, a second PCR was run for roughly 6 to 11 cycles. TCRdb recomputed calls from the 5' RACE reads with MiXCR, one row per CDR3 protein. The sample contains about 930,000 distinct CDR3 sequences, about 29% of which appear only once. Study observations and caveats: Changes seen in expanded clonotypes were possibly confounded by donor CMV status left unknown.

Germline V gene sequence: CDR1 MGHRA, CDR2 YSYEKL. CDR3 length: 16 amino acids. The V end was cut by 0 bases, the J end by 6 bases, with 17 bases between. This sample was shared with a second study, whose subject was T cells of mothers and their children. That report adds: Barcodes and 2-4 random nucleotides were added by M1S in the second PCR. Per child, 3 million or so TCR beta CDR3 reads were obtained, against over 9 million per mother. Thymic selection, a shaping force on TCR recombination output, acts similarly in related and unrelated pairs.

Input material: blood. The receptor comes from a woman in her thirties or forties in good health. The gene calls are TRBV4-1 and TRBJ1-1; no definite D call. The CDR3 loop reads CASSQEEGIKPAEAFF. DNA for the CDR3: TGCGCCAGCAGCCAAGAAGAAGGCATCAAGCCTGCTGAAGCTTTCTTT.